The rows below give T cell receptor beta chains drawn from one sample of a study of T cells in Graves' hyperthyroidism and ophthalmopathy. TCRdb re-called the multiplex PCR reads through MiXCR, storing one row per CDR3 protein. This table has more than 350,000 distinct CDR3 sequences, around 15% appearing once. The specimen sequenced was blood. The receptors come from an older woman with Graves' ophthalmopathy. CDR3s include the opening cysteine and the closing phenylalanine or tryptophan. D genes are given only for firm matches. Only some rows state a clone size, as once, few, many or a class for expanded clones.

J gene: TRBJ2-1
V gene: TRBV7-9
D gene: TRBD2
clone size: many
CDR3 protein: CASSLTSGEYNEQFF
CDR3 DNA: TGTGCCAGCAGCTTAACTAGCGGAGAATACAATGAGCAGTTCTTC

J gene: TRBJ2-1
V gene: TRBV10-3
D gene: TRBD2
clone size: few
CDR3 protein: CAIQAGVGNEQFF
CDR3 DNA: TGTGCCATCCAGGCGGGAGTTGGCAATGAGCAGTTCTTC

J gene: TRBJ2-6
V gene: TRBV7-2
D gene: -
clone size: many
CDR3 protein: CASSQPSGANVLTF
CDR3 DNA: TGTGCCAGCAGCCAACCGTCCGGGGCCAACGTCCTGACTTTC

J gene: TRBJ1-5
V gene: TRBV6-1
D gene: TRBD1
clone size: -
CDR3 protein: CASSVNGQALNQPQHF
CDR3 DNA: TGTGCCAGCAGTGTTAATGGACAGGCATTAAATCAGCCCCAGCATTTT

J gene: TRBJ2-7
V gene: TRBV18
D gene: -
clone size: -
CDR3 protein: CASSPRPTSYEQYF
CDR3 DNA: TGTGCCAGCTCACCACGGCCGACCTCCTACGAGCAGTACTTC

J gene: TRBJ2-7
V gene: TRBV10-3
D gene: -
clone size: -
CDR3 protein: CAIMGRDGYEQYF
CDR3 DNA: TGTGCCATCATGGGCAGGGACGGCTACGAGCAGTACTTC

J gene: TRBJ1-3
V gene: TRBV5-6
D gene: -
clone size: -
CDR3 protein: CASSGLGQFFSGNTIYF
CDR3 DNA: TGTGCCAGCAGCGGACTCGGACAGTTTTTCTCTGGAAACACCATATATTTT

J gene: TRBJ2-7
V gene: TRBV20-1
D gene: -
clone size: few
CDR3 protein: CSARASPGLNYEQYF
CDR3 DNA: TGCAGTGCTAGAGCCAGTCCGGGCCTAAACTACGAGCAGTACTTC

J gene: TRBJ2-1
V gene: TRBV19
D gene: -
clone size: few
CDR3 protein: CASSNAGGSSYNEQFF
CDR3 DNA: TGTGCCAGTAGCAACGCAGGGGGGAGCTCCTACAATGAGCAGTTCTTC

J gene: TRBJ1-4
V gene: TRBV2
D gene: TRBD1
clone size: many
CDR3 protein: CASSDGQGGVYEKLFF
CDR3 DNA: TGTGCCAGCAGTGATGGACAGGGCGGAGTTTATGAAAAACTGTTTTTT

J gene: TRBJ2-5
V gene: TRBV5-4
D gene: TRBD1
clone size: few
CDR3 protein: CASSPTGGYQETQYF
CDR3 DNA: TGTGCCAGCAGCCCTACAGGGGGCTATCAAGAGACCCAGTACTTC

J gene: TRBJ2-7
V gene: TRBV7-8
D gene: TRBD1
clone size: -
CDR3 protein: CATRDRDPYEQYF
CDR3 DNA: TGTGCCACCAGGGACAGGGATCCCTACGAGCAGTACTTC

J gene: TRBJ2-4
V gene: TRBV2
D gene: TRBD2
clone size: many
CDR3 protein: CASSPIGTSGRGGKNIQYF
CDR3 DNA: TGTGCCAGCAGTCCTATCGGGACTAGCGGGAGGGGCGGCAAAAACATTCAGTACTTC

J gene: TRBJ2-3
V gene: TRBV7-8
D gene: TRBD2
clone size: many
CDR3 protein: CASSLRVAGGPTDTQYF
CDR3 DNA: TGTGCCAGCAGCTTGAGAGTAGCGGGAGGCCCCACAGATACGCAGTATTTT

J gene: TRBJ2-1
V gene: TRBV11-2
D gene: TRBD2
clone size: -
CDR3 protein: CASSPWTSGKFLYNEQFF
CDR3 DNA: TGTGCCAGCAGCCCCTGGACTAGCGGGAAATTCCTCTACAATGAGCAGTTCTTC

J gene: TRBJ2-7
V gene: TRBV27
D gene: TRBD1
clone size: few
CDR3 protein: CASSPAGTGAYEQYF
CDR3 DNA: TGTGCCAGCAGTCCAGCCGGGACAGGGGCCTACGAGCAGTACTTC

J gene: TRBJ1-1
V gene: TRBV12-3/TRBV12-4
D gene: TRBD1
clone size: -
CDR3 protein: CASSPGQGIPGNTEAFF
CDR3 DNA: TGTGCCAGCAGTCCGGGACAGGGAATACCTGGGAACACTGAAGCTTTCTTT

J gene: TRBJ2-7
V gene: TRBV15
D gene: TRBD2
clone size: many
CDR3 protein: CATSKGTSGGGEQYF
CDR3 DNA: TGTGCCACCAGCAAAGGGACTAGCGGGGGGGGCGAGCAGTACTTC

J gene: TRBJ2-7
V gene: TRBV6-2/TRBV6-3
D gene: TRBD1
clone size: few
CDR3 protein: CASSRQGVVSEQYF
CDR3 DNA: TGTGCCAGCAGTCGACAGGGGGTAGTCTCCGAGCAGTACTTC

J gene: TRBJ1-1
V gene: TRBV20-1
D gene: -
clone size: many
CDR3 protein: CSATRTRYTEAFF
CDR3 DNA: TGCAGTGCTACCAGGACCAGGTACACTGAAGCTTTCTTT

J gene: TRBJ2-5
V gene: TRBV10-3
D gene: TRBD2
clone size: many
CDR3 protein: CAISHQGGRETQYF
CDR3 DNA: TGTGCCATCAGTCATCAGGGAGGGCGAGAGACCCAGTACTTC

J gene: TRBJ2-1
V gene: TRBV12-3/TRBV12-4
D gene: TRBD2
clone size: many
CDR3 protein: CASSLSGMRGNEQFF
CDR3 DNA: TGTGCCAGCAGTCTAAGCGGGATGAGGGGCAATGAGCAGTTCTTC

J gene: TRBJ2-5
V gene: TRBV2
D gene: TRBD2
clone size: -
CDR3 protein: CASSELAGAAETQYF
CDR3 DNA: TGTGCCAGCAGTGAACTAGCGGGAGCGGCGGAGACCCAGTACTTC

J gene: TRBJ2-3
V gene: TRBV20-1
D gene: -
clone size: -
CDR3 protein: CSARDGLVGDTQYF
CDR3 DNA: TGCAGTGCTAGAGATGGCTTAGTAGGAGATACGCAGTATTTT

J gene: TRBJ2-7
V gene: TRBV20-1
D gene: TRBD2
clone size: many
CDR3 protein: CSARGSGTPSYEQYF
CDR3 DNA: TGCAGTGCTAGGGGGAGCGGGACGCCATCCTACGAGCAGTACTTC

J gene: TRBJ2-3
V gene: TRBV2
D gene: TRBD1
clone size: -
CDR3 protein: CASSGLGQGTTDTQYF
CDR3 DNA: TGTGCCAGCAGTGGGCTGGGACAGGGGACCACAGATACGCAGTATTTT

J gene: TRBJ2-1
V gene: TRBV28
D gene: -
clone size: many
CDR3 protein: CASSLPGTSNNEQFF
CDR3 DNA: TGTGCCAGCAGTTTACCCGGGACAAGCAACAATGAGCAGTTCTTC

J gene: TRBJ2-4
V gene: TRBV5-6
D gene: -
clone size: few
CDR3 protein: CASSLAQGVVDIQYF
CDR3 DNA: TGTGCCAGCAGCTTGGCCCAGGGCGTTGTGGACATTCAGTACTTC

J gene: TRBJ2-1
V gene: TRBV18
D gene: -
clone size: -
CDR3 protein: CASSPRRRNNEQFF
CDR3 DNA: TGTGCCAGCTCACCTAGGCGGAGAAACAATGAGCAGTTCTTC

J gene: TRBJ1-4
V gene: TRBV9
D gene: -
clone size: few
CDR3 protein: CASSVVPGDEKLFF
CDR3 DNA: TGTGCCAGCAGCGTAGTGCCGGGAGATGAAAAACTGTTTTTT

J gene: TRBJ1-1
V gene: TRBV19
D gene: -
clone size: few
CDR3 protein: CASSIIWANLGTEAFF
CDR3 DNA: TGTGCCAGTAGTATAATTTGGGCCAACCTTGGGACTGAAGCTTTCTTT

J gene: TRBJ1-5
V gene: TRBV19
D gene: TRBD1
clone size: -
CDR3 protein: CASRPGGGQDDQPQHF
CDR3 DNA: TGTGCCAGCCGCCCCGGGGGAGGACAGGACGATCAGCCCCAGCATTTT

J gene: TRBJ2-5
V gene: TRBV28
D gene: TRBD1
clone size: few
CDR3 protein: CASRPGQVLQETQYF
CDR3 DNA: TGTGCCAGCAGGCCGGGACAGGTACTCCAAGAGACCCAGTACTTC

J gene: TRBJ2-1
V gene: TRBV4-1
D gene: -
clone size: -
CDR3 protein: CASTAGSTSYNEQFF
CDR3 DNA: TGCGCCAGCACCGCGGGCAGCACCTCCTACAATGAGCAGTTCTTC

J gene: TRBJ2-1
V gene: TRBV20-1
D gene: -
clone size: many
CDR3 protein: CSARINSGGDEQFF
CDR3 DNA: TGCAGTGCTAGAATCAATAGCGGTGGGGATGAGCAGTTCTTC

J gene: TRBJ2-7
V gene: TRBV12-3/TRBV12-4
D gene: -
clone size: many
CDR3 protein: CASSPLGSYEQYF
CDR3 DNA: TGTGCCAGCAGTCCCTTGGGCTCCTACGAGCAGTACTTC

J gene: TRBJ1-5
V gene: TRBV5-1
D gene: -
clone size: few
CDR3 protein: CASRSRGSTDTQHF
CDR3 DNA: TGCGCCAGCAGGTCTCGAGGAAGCACAGATACGCAGCATTTT

J gene: TRBJ2-7
V gene: TRBV9
D gene: TRBD2
clone size: few
CDR3 protein: CASSAGPTGGSGRYEQYF
CDR3 DNA: TGTGCCAGCAGCGCGGGACCCACGGGGGGCAGCGGGAGGTACGAGCAGTACTTC

J gene: TRBJ2-7
V gene: TRBV20-1
D gene: TRBD2
clone size: few
CDR3 protein: CSASFLAGEVEGYEQYF
CDR3 DNA: TGCAGTGCTAGTTTCCTAGCGGGAGAAGTGGAAGGATACGAGCAGTACTTC

J gene: TRBJ2-1
V gene: TRBV27
D gene: -
clone size: many
CDR3 protein: CASQDLSSYNEQFF
CDR3 DNA: TGTGCCAGCCAGGACTTATCCTCCTACAATGAGCAGTTCTTC

J gene: TRBJ1-1
V gene: TRBV12-3/TRBV12-4
D gene: TRBD1
clone size: many
CDR3 protein: CASTLRGQGNTEAFF
CDR3 DNA: TGTGCCAGCACCCTTAGGGGACAGGGGAACACTGAAGCTTTCTTT

J gene: TRBJ1-2
V gene: TRBV20-1
D gene: -
clone size: -
CDR3 protein: CSARDRNGHGYTF
CDR3 DNA: TGCAGTGCTAGAGATCGAAATGGTCACGGCTACACCTTC

J gene: TRBJ2-5
V gene: TRBV10-3
D gene: TRBD1
clone size: many
CDR3 protein: CAISDGQGMDKTQYF
CDR3 DNA: TGTGCCATCAGTGACGGACAGGGGATGGACAAGACCCAGTACTTC

J gene: TRBJ2-1
V gene: TRBV5-5
D gene: TRBD2
clone size: -
CDR3 protein: CASSHGLAGAYNEQFF
CDR3 DNA: TGTGCCAGCAGCCATGGACTAGCGGGAGCCTACAATGAGCAGTTCTTC

J gene: TRBJ2-1
V gene: TRBV7-9
D gene: TRBD2
clone size: many
CDR3 protein: CASSPTSDAYNEQFF
CDR3 DNA: TGTGCCAGCAGCCCTACTAGCGATGCCTACAATGAGCAGTTCTTC

J gene: TRBJ2-7
V gene: TRBV7-2
D gene: -
clone size: -
CDR3 protein: CASSQDHSPYEQYF
CDR3 DNA: TGTGCCAGCAGCCAAGATCACAGTCCCTACGAGCAGTACTTC

J gene: TRBJ2-1
V gene: TRBV11-3
D gene: TRBD2
clone size: few
CDR3 protein: CASSVGLVNEQFF
CDR3 DNA: TGTGCCAGCAGCGTAGGACTAGTAAATGAGCAGTTCTTC

J gene: TRBJ2-2
V gene: TRBV5-1
D gene: TRBD2
clone size: few
CDR3 protein: CASSEAGGTNTGELFF
CDR3 DNA: TGCGCCAGCAGCGAGGCGGGAGGGACGAACACCGGGGAGCTGTTTTTT

J gene: TRBJ2-3
V gene: TRBV7-3
D gene: -
clone size: few
CDR3 protein: CASSLNYYTDTQYF
CDR3 DNA: TGTGCCAGCAGCTTAAACTACTACACAGATACGCAGTATTTT

J gene: TRBJ2-5
V gene: TRBV9
D gene: -
clone size: few
CDR3 protein: CASSVHSRETQYF
CDR3 DNA: TGTGCCAGCAGCGTACACTCCCGGGAGACCCAGTACTTC

J gene: TRBJ2-6
V gene: TRBV2
D gene: -
clone size: few
CDR3 protein: CASTRGRISGANVLTF
CDR3 DNA: TGTGCCAGCACCCGTGGGCGGATCTCTGGGGCCAACGTCCTGACTTTC

J gene: TRBJ2-7
V gene: TRBV7-9
D gene: -
clone size: many
CDR3 protein: CASSSVGEQYF
CDR3 DNA: TGTGCCAGCAGCTCAGTCGGAGAGCAGTACTTC

J gene: TRBJ1-1
V gene: TRBV18
D gene: -
clone size: many
CDR3 protein: CASSPTVFNTEAFF
CDR3 DNA: TGTGCCAGCTCACCCACGGTATTCAACACTGAAGCTTTCTTT

J gene: TRBJ2-7
V gene: TRBV9
D gene: -
clone size: few
CDR3 protein: CASSVGSYYEQYF
CDR3 DNA: TGTGCCAGCAGCGTGGGATCATACTACGAGCAGTACTTC

J gene: TRBJ2-3
V gene: TRBV12-3/TRBV12-4
D gene: TRBD1
clone size: many
CDR3 protein: CASSRQGGTDTQYF
CDR3 DNA: TGTGCCAGCAGTAGACAGGGGGGCACAGATACGCAGTATTTT

J gene: TRBJ2-2
V gene: TRBV15
D gene: TRBD1
clone size: -
CDR3 protein: CATSRDGDRGVKAGELFF
CDR3 DNA: TGTGCCACCAGCAGAGATGGAGACAGGGGGGTCAAGGCCGGGGAGCTGTTTTTT

J gene: TRBJ2-4
V gene: TRBV28
D gene: TRBD1
clone size: -
CDR3 protein: CASSLGRDRSIQYF
CDR3 DNA: TGTGCCAGCAGTTTAGGGCGGGACAGGTCCATTCAGTACTTC

J gene: TRBJ2-1
V gene: TRBV9
D gene: -
clone size: -
CDR3 protein: CASSEQGFEQFF
CDR3 DNA: TGTGCCAGCAGCGAACAGGGTTTTGAGCAGTTCTTC

J gene: TRBJ2-5
V gene: TRBV9
D gene: -
clone size: few
CDR3 protein: CASSGRDSQETQYF
CDR3 DNA: TGTGCCAGCAGCGGACGGGACTCCCAAGAGACCCAGTACTTC

J gene: TRBJ2-3
V gene: TRBV20-1
D gene: TRBD2
clone size: few
CDR3 protein: CSARDVTSSGSTDTQYF
CDR3 DNA: TGCAGTGCTAGAGATGTAACGTCTAGCGGGTCCACAGATACGCAGTATTTT